This T cell receptor beta chain emerged from a study of beta chain features in type 1 diabetes. Study background: Examination spanned around 100,000,000 sorted cells from all samples. Findings of the study overall: Relative to healthy donors, patients appeared to have naive, central memory and Treg TCRB repertoires that were more similar. PCR might pick shorter templates more often, in the same way for patients and controls. When Type 1 diabetes patients were examined, their TCRB CDR3s proved moderately but significantly shorter in all four CD4+ subsets.

This clone was observed a few times. Antigen: not known. Every bit of the isolated RNA underwent reverse transcription, so sequencing read expressed TCRB transcripts. Repertoires were generated with immunoSEQ multiplex PCR, while TCRdb's copy carries only in-frame clones and drops some. Of a few hundred thousand clones in the sample, 11% to 15% were seen once. The sample was naive CD4+ T cells from blood. The receptor was isolated from a man in his thirties or forties with type 1 diabetes.

In nucleotides, the CDR3 is TGTGCCAGTAGTATACAGGAGAACACTGAAGCTTTCTTT. Translation gives CASSIQENTEAFF. The chain carries TRBV19 and TRBJ1-1; D remains unclear. This CDR3 comprises 13 residues. V lost 2 bases and J lost 1, with 5 bases in between. The germline V gene has CDR1 LNHDA and CDR2 SQIVND (reference sequence).